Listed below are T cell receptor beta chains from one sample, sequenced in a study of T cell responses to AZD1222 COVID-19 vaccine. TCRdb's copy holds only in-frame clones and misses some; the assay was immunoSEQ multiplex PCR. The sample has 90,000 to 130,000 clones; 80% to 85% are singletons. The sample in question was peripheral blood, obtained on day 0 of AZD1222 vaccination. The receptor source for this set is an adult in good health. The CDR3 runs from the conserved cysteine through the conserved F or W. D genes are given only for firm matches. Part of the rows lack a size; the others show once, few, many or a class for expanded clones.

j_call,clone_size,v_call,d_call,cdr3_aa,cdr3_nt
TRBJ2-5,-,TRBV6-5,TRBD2,CASRAGLAGMETQYF,TGTGCCAGCAGGGCCGGACTAGCGGGGATGGAGACCCAGTACTTC
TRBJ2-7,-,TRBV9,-,CASSVGPKPYEQYF,TGTGCCAGCAGCGTAGGGCCAAAACCCTACGAGCAGTACTTC
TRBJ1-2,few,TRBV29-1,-,CSVDAQGNYGYTF,TGCAGCGTTGACGCACAGGGTAACTATGGCTACACCTTC
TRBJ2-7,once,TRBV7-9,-,CASSLGRGAYEQYF,TGTGCCAGCAGCTTGGGGAGGGGGGCCTACGAGCAGTACTTC
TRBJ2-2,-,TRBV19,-,CASISRPNTGELFF,TGTGCCAGTATTAGTAGGCCGAACACCGGGGAGCTGTTTTTT
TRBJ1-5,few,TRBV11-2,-,CASSLGGHNQPQHF,TGTGCCAGCAGCTTAGGCGGGCATAATCAGCCCCAGCATTTT
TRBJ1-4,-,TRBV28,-,CASKSSRGSTADNEKLFF,TGTGCCAGCAAATCGAGCAGGGGCTCAACCGCGGATAATGAAAAACTGTTTTTT
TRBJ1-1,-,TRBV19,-,CASSTEQGNSAEAFF,TGTGCCAGTAGTACTGAACAGGGAAATTCGGCTGAAGCTTTCTTT
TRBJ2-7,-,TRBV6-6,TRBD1,CASSYSGQGYEQYF,TGTGCCAGCAGTTACTCGGGACAGGGCTACGAGCAGTACTTC
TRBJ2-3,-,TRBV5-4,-,CASSSDTDTQYF,TGTGCCAGCAGCTCGGACACAGATACGCAGTATTTT
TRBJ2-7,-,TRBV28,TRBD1,CASSLPGTVSEQYF,TGTGCCAGCAGTTTACCCGGGACAGTGTCCGAGCAGTACTTC
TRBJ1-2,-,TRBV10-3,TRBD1,CAISGGQGGNYGYTF,TGTGCCATCAGTGGGGGACAGGGGGGGAACTATGGCTACACCTTC
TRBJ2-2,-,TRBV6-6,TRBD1,CASSFPDRGRELFF,TGTGCCAGCAGTTTCCCGGACAGGGGGAGGGAGCTGTTTTTT
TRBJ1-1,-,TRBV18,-,CASSPSQTNTEAFF,TGTGCCAGCTCACCCTCACAGACGAACACTGAAGCTTTCTTT
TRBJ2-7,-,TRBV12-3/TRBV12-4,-,CASSPRDLGEQYF,TGTGCCAGCAGTCCGAGGGACCTTGGGGAGCAGTACTTC
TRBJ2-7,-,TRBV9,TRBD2,CASSVAGGSNYEQYF,TGTGCCAGCAGCGTAGCTGGCGGGAGTAATTACGAGCAGTACTTC
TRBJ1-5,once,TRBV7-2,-,CASSLRQVNQPQHF,TGTGCCAGCAGCTTGCGACAGGTCAATCAGCCCCAGCATTTT
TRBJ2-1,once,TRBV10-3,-,CAIRDTADNEQFF,TGTGCCATCAGAGACACGGCCGACAATGAGCAGTTCTTC
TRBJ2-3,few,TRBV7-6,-,CASSLLGLTSTDTQYF,TGTGCCAGCAGCTTACTGGGACTGACTAGCACAGATACGCAGTATTTT
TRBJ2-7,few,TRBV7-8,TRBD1,CASSSLGQGTAYEQYF,TGTGCCAGCAGCTCCCTTGGACAGGGTACCGCGTACGAGCAGTACTTC
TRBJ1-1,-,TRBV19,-,CASSTLGYPEAFF,TGTGCCAGTAGTACTCTCGGGTACCCTGAAGCTTTCTTT
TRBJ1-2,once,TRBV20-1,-,CSASPLNYGYTF,TGCAGTGCTAGTCCACTTAACTATGGCTACACCTTC
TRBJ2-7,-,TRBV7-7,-,CASSPRGGGRNEQYF,TGTGCTAGCAGCCCCCGAGGGGGGGGGCGCAACGAGCAGTACTTC
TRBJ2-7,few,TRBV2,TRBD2,CASSVGRTEQYF,TGTGCCAGCAGTGTCGGGAGGACCGAGCAGTACTTC
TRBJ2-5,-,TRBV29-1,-,CSAGRETQYF,TGCAGCGCGGGCCGAGAGACCCAGTACTTC
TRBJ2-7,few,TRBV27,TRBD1,CASSRTGSYEQYF,TGTGCCAGCAGCCGGACAGGGTCCTACGAGCAGTACTTC
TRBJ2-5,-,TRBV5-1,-,CASSLTPGPQYF,TGCGCCAGCAGCTTGACCCCGGGACCCCAGTACTTC
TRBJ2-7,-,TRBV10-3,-,CAISGGSAGGGYEQYF,TGTGCCATCAGTGGAGGGTCCGCCGGGGGCGGCTACGAGCAGTACTTC
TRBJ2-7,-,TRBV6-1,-,CASSDPPTYEQYF,TGTGCCAGCAGTGATCCCCCCACATACGAGCAGTACTTC
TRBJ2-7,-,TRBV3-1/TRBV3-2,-,CASSRSQGYEQYF,TGTGCCAGCAGCCGCAGCCAGGGATACGAGCAGTACTTC
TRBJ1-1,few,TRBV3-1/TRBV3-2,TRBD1,CASSPRWGDRADTEAFF,TGTGCCAGCAGCCCCCGTTGGGGGGACAGGGCGGACACTGAAGCTTTCTTT
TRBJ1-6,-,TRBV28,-,CASRGPTSSYNSPLHF,TGTGCCAGCAGGGGACCTACCAGCTCCTATAATTCACCCCTCCACTTT
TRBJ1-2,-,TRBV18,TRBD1,CASSPSTTGAVYTF,TGTGCCAGCTCACCCTCAACGACAGGGGCGGTCTACACCTTC
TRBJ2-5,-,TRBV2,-,CASSELGTETQYF,TGTGCCAGCAGTGAACTCGGTACGGAGACCCAGTACTTC
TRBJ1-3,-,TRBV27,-,CASSSPGSGNTIYF,TGTGCCAGCAGTTCCCCGGGCTCTGGAAACACCATATATTTT
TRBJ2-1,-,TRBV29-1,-,CSGSRDGSYNEQFF,TGCAGCGGTTCCCGGGACGGATCCTACAATGAGCAGTTCTTC
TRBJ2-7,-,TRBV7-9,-,CASSSLVVSYEQYF,TGTGCCAGCAGCTCCTTAGTGGTCTCCTACGAGCAGTACTTC
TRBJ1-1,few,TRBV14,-,CASSQVVYDEAFF,TGTGCCAGCAGCCAAGTTGTATATGATGAAGCTTTCTTT
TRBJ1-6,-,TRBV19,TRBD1,CASTQRDRRSPLHF,TGTGCCAGTACCCAACGGGACAGAAGGTCACCCCTCCACTTT
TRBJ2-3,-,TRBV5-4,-,CASSFGLATDTQYF,TGTGCCAGCAGCTTCGGGCTAGCAACAGATACGCAGTATTTT
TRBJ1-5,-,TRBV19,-,CASSILGSNQPQHF,TGTGCCAGTAGTATTCTAGGGAGCAATCAGCCCCAGCATTTT
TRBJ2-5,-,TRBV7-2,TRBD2,CASSPPGLAGGPETQYF,TGTGCCAGCAGCCCCCCGGGACTAGCGGGAGGGCCTGAGACCCAGTACTTC
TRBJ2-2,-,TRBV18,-,CASSPPNTGELFF,TGTGCCAGCTCACCCCCTAACACCGGGGAGCTGTTTTTT
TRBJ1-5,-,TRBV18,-,CATSFGRDSNQPQHF,TGTGCCACCTCTTTTGGAAGGGATAGCAATCAGCCCCAGCATTTT
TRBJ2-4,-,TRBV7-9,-,CASSLEAKNIQYF,TGTGCCAGCAGCTTAGAAGCCAAAAACATTCAGTACTTC
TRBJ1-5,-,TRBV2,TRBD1,CASKSTGENQPQHF,TGTGCCAGCAAGTCGACAGGGGAAAATCAGCCCCAGCATTTT
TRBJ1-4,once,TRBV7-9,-,CASSPGTFDEKLFF,TGTGCCAGCAGCCCCGGGACGTTTGATGAAAAACTGTTTTTT
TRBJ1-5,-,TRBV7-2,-,CASSTGGRNQPQHF,TGTGCCAGCAGCACTGGTGGGCGCAATCAGCCCCAGCATTTT
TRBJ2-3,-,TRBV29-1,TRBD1,CSVETQRDRGPPDTQYF,TGCAGCGTTGAAACGCAACGGGACAGGGGGCCCCCAGATACGCAGTATTTT
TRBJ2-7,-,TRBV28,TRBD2,CASSGTSGHYEQYF,TGTGCCAGCAGTGGGACTAGCGGGCACTACGAGCAGTACTTC